Listed below are T cell receptor beta chains from one sample, sequenced in a study of blood T cell repertoires in COVID-19. This table comes from immunoSEQ multiplex PCR, and its TCRdb copy is limited to in-frame clones, with some not included. The table shows 400,000 or so clones, with around nine tenths occurring only once. Sequencing input: peripheral blood. These TCRs come from a human donor in a cohort sampled during active COVID-19. Each CDR3 is given with its conserved first and last residue. Fields, in order: V gene, J gene, D gene, clone size, CDR3 protein, CDR3 DNA. A D gene is named only where the DNA matches it firmly. Not every row has a clone size; where given, it reads once, few, many or a size class.

v_call: TRBV7-8
j_call: TRBJ1-2
d_call: -
clone_size: few
cdr3_aa: CASSLASRELTGYTF
cdr3_nt: TGTGCCAGCAGCTTAGCTTCCCGGGAGTTAACTGGCTACACCTTC

v_call: TRBV3-1/TRBV3-2
j_call: TRBJ1-1
d_call: -
clone_size: -
cdr3_aa: CASSPRGMNTEAFF
cdr3_nt: TGTGCCAGCAGCCCGAGGGGGATGAACACTGAAGCTTTCTTT

v_call: TRBV5-6
j_call: TRBJ2-5
d_call: TRBD2
clone_size: -
cdr3_aa: CASSLRLAEEGETQYF
cdr3_nt: TGTGCCAGCAGCTTGAGACTAGCAGAAGAGGGGGAGACCCAGTACTTC

v_call: TRBV6-5
j_call: TRBJ2-2
d_call: -
clone_size: -
cdr3_aa: CASSYSRGTGELFF
cdr3_nt: TGTGCCAGCAGTTACTCAAGGGGGACCGGGGAGCTGTTTTTT

v_call: TRBV5-1
j_call: TRBJ2-1
d_call: -
clone_size: -
cdr3_aa: CASIDVRGGANEQFF
cdr3_nt: TGCGCCAGCATCGATGTCAGGGGTGGAGCCAATGAGCAGTTCTTC

v_call: TRBV24-1
j_call: TRBJ2-5
d_call: TRBD1
clone_size: -
cdr3_aa: CATSTTGEETQYF
cdr3_nt: TGTGCCACCAGTACAACAGGGGAAGAGACCCAGTACTTC

v_call: TRBV19
j_call: TRBJ1-5
d_call: TRBD1
clone_size: -
cdr3_aa: CASRATGRNQPQHF
cdr3_nt: TGTGCCAGTAGGGCGACAGGGAGGAATCAGCCCCAGCATTTT

v_call: TRBV7-9
j_call: TRBJ2-4
d_call: TRBD2
clone_size: many
cdr3_aa: CASSISGLAKNIQYF
cdr3_nt: TGTGCCAGCAGCATTAGCGGGTTAGCCAAAAACATTCAGTACTTC

v_call: TRBV12-3/TRBV12-4
j_call: TRBJ1-6
d_call: -
clone_size: few
cdr3_aa: CASSRAEGSPLHF
cdr3_nt: TGTGCCAGCAGTAGGGCGGAGGGGTCACCCCTCCACTTT

v_call: TRBV2
j_call: TRBJ2-7
d_call: TRBD2
clone_size: -
cdr3_aa: CASRGGLAGGRYEQYF
cdr3_nt: TGTGCCAGCAGAGGCGGACTAGCGGGAGGGCGATACGAGCAGTACTTC

v_call: TRBV10-3
j_call: TRBJ2-3
d_call: TRBD2
clone_size: -
cdr3_aa: CAILAGGSTDTQYF
cdr3_nt: TGTGCCATACTAGCGGGGGGGTCCACAGATACGCAGTATTTT

v_call: TRBV7-9
j_call: TRBJ2-1
d_call: TRBD2
clone_size: -
cdr3_aa: CASSLGLAGVFHYNEQFF
cdr3_nt: TGTGCCAGCAGCTTAGGGCTAGCGGGGGTTTTTCACTACAATGAGCAGTTCTTC

v_call: TRBV7-6
j_call: TRBJ1-3
d_call: TRBD1
clone_size: -
cdr3_aa: CASSLAGTGRNTIYF
cdr3_nt: TGTGCCAGCAGCTTGGCGGGGACAGGTAGAAACACCATATATTTT

v_call: TRBV2
j_call: TRBJ1-1
d_call: -
clone_size: once
cdr3_aa: CASTDTGVTEAFF
cdr3_nt: TGTGCCAGCACCGACACGGGGGTCACTGAAGCTTTCTTT

v_call: TRBV28
j_call: TRBJ1-6
d_call: TRBD1
clone_size: -
cdr3_aa: CASSAGDREANSPLHF
cdr3_nt: TGTGCCAGCAGCGCCGGCGACAGGGAGGCTAATTCACCCCTCCACTTT

v_call: TRBV5-1
j_call: TRBJ1-2
d_call: TRBD1
clone_size: -
cdr3_aa: CASSKSTGDYGYTF
cdr3_nt: TGCGCCAGCAGCAAGTCGACAGGGGACTATGGCTACACCTTC

v_call: TRBV3-1/TRBV3-2
j_call: TRBJ2-3
d_call: TRBD1
clone_size: -
cdr3_aa: CASSLDVTGGTQYF
cdr3_nt: TGTGCCAGCAGCCTAGACGTTACAGGGGGTACGCAGTATTTT

v_call: TRBV5-1
j_call: TRBJ2-5
d_call: -
clone_size: -
cdr3_aa: CASSLGALHQETQYF
cdr3_nt: TGCGCCAGCAGCTTGGGGGCCTTACATCAAGAGACCCAGTACTTC

v_call: TRBV30
j_call: TRBJ1-2
d_call: -
clone_size: -
cdr3_aa: CAWTNWASDGYTF
cdr3_nt: TGTGCCTGGACCAATTGGGCCTCGGATGGCTACACCTTC

v_call: TRBV19
j_call: TRBJ2-3
d_call: -
clone_size: -
cdr3_aa: CASSMTGTDTQYF
cdr3_nt: TGTGCCAGTAGTATGACAGGCACAGATACGCAGTATTTT

v_call: TRBV28
j_call: TRBJ1-4
d_call: -
clone_size: -
cdr3_aa: CASSLIKEELFF
cdr3_nt: TGTGCCAGCAGCCTAATTAAAGAGGAACTGTTTTTT

v_call: TRBV4-1
j_call: TRBJ2-1
d_call: -
clone_size: -
cdr3_aa: CASSRPLVSEQFF
cdr3_nt: TGCGCCAGCAGCCGCCCCTTAGTCTCTGAGCAGTTCTTC

v_call: TRBV7-8
j_call: TRBJ1-5
d_call: -
clone_size: many
cdr3_aa: CASSPNNQPQHF
cdr3_nt: TGTGCCAGCAGCCCCAACAATCAGCCCCAGCATTTT

v_call: TRBV5-1
j_call: TRBJ1-2
d_call: TRBD1
clone_size: -
cdr3_aa: CASSLERGLTF
cdr3_nt: TGCGCCAGCAGCCTCGAAAGGGGGCTCACCTTC

v_call: TRBV3-1/TRBV3-2
j_call: TRBJ1-1
d_call: -
clone_size: -
cdr3_aa: CASSQGWDTRNTEAFF
cdr3_nt: TGTGCCAGCAGCCAAGGGTGGGACACCCGAAACACTGAAGCTTTCTTT

v_call: TRBV7-9
j_call: TRBJ2-5
d_call: TRBD2
clone_size: -
cdr3_aa: CASSLIRVSLAGGKETQYF
cdr3_nt: TGTGCCAGCAGCTTAATAAGAGTCTCACTAGCGGGAGGGAAAGAGACCCAGTACTTC

v_call: TRBV2
j_call: TRBJ2-5
d_call: -
clone_size: once
cdr3_aa: CASSEATGVQETQYF
cdr3_nt: TGTGCCAGCAGTGAAGCGACCGGGGTTCAAGAGACCCAGTACTTC

v_call: TRBV19
j_call: TRBJ2-5
d_call: -
clone_size: -
cdr3_aa: CASSIDPSTTQYF
cdr3_nt: TGTGCCAGTAGTATAGATCCATCGACAACCCAGTACTTC

v_call: TRBV2
j_call: TRBJ2-2
d_call: -
clone_size: -
cdr3_aa: CASRGEDTGELFF
cdr3_nt: TGTGCCAGCAGGGGTGAGGACACCGGGGAGCTGTTTTTT

v_call: TRBV6-1
j_call: TRBJ2-1
d_call: TRBD2
clone_size: -
cdr3_aa: CASSYSGVGYEQFF
cdr3_nt: TGTGCCAGCAGTTATAGCGGGGTAGGGTATGAGCAGTTCTTC

v_call: TRBV5-1
j_call: TRBJ2-5
d_call: -
clone_size: -
cdr3_aa: CATSRGTSETQYF
cdr3_nt: TGCGCCACCAGCCGCGGGACTTCGGAGACCCAGTACTTC

v_call: TRBV19
j_call: TRBJ1-1
d_call: TRBD1
clone_size: -
cdr3_aa: CASSSRTGGTFFVTEAFF
cdr3_nt: TGTGCCAGTAGTTCCCGGACAGGGGGAACTTTTTTTGTCACTGAAGCTTTCTTT

v_call: TRBV27
j_call: TRBJ2-7
d_call: -
clone_size: -
cdr3_aa: CASSSGQHSYEQYF
cdr3_nt: TGTGCCAGCAGTTCCGGACAGCATTCCTACGAGCAGTACTTC

v_call: TRBV6-2/TRBV6-3
j_call: TRBJ1-2
d_call: -
clone_size: -
cdr3_aa: CASSPRGGSSYTF
cdr3_nt: TGTGCCAGCAGCCCACGCGGGGGATCCAGCTACACCTTC

v_call: TRBV9
j_call: TRBJ1-1
d_call: -
clone_size: -
cdr3_aa: CASSAGSTNTEAFF
cdr3_nt: TGTGCCAGCAGCGCCGGGTCCACGAACACTGAAGCTTTCTTT

v_call: TRBV3-1/TRBV3-2
j_call: TRBJ2-7
d_call: -
clone_size: -
cdr3_aa: CASSLTRGGEQYF
cdr3_nt: TGTGCCAGCAGCCTGACCCGAGGAGGCGAGCAGTACTTC

v_call: TRBV5-1
j_call: TRBJ1-2
d_call: -
clone_size: -
cdr3_aa: CASSLVSGYGYTF
cdr3_nt: TGCGCCAGCAGCTTGGTTTCAGGCTATGGCTACACCTTC

v_call: TRBV3-1/TRBV3-2
j_call: TRBJ2-2
d_call: -
clone_size: -
cdr3_aa: CASAGWVGELFF
cdr3_nt: TGTGCCAGCGCAGGGTGGGTCGGGGAGCTGTTTTTT

v_call: TRBV5-1
j_call: TRBJ2-3
d_call: TRBD2
clone_size: -
cdr3_aa: CASSLAGLTSRADTQYF
cdr3_nt: TGCGCCAGCAGCTTGGCCGGGTTGACTAGCCGTGCAGATACGCAGTATTTT

v_call: TRBV6-5
j_call: TRBJ1-3
d_call: TRBD1
clone_size: once
cdr3_aa: CASSRLTGAVNTIYF
cdr3_nt: TGTGCCAGCAGTCGACTCACAGGGGCGGTAAACACCATATATTTT

v_call: TRBV28
j_call: TRBJ2-7
d_call: TRBD1
clone_size: -
cdr3_aa: CASSFRTGSSYEQYF
cdr3_nt: TGTGCCAGCAGTTTCAGGACAGGGTCCTCCTACGAGCAGTACTTC

v_call: TRBV10-2
j_call: TRBJ2-3
d_call: -
clone_size: -
cdr3_aa: CASKEYTDTQYF
cdr3_nt: TGCGCCAGCAAGGAGTATACAGATACGCAGTATTTT

v_call: TRBV7-9
j_call: TRBJ1-2
d_call: -
clone_size: -
cdr3_aa: CASRGVTGSSNYGYTF
cdr3_nt: TGTGCCAGCAGGGGCGTAACAGGGTCGTCTAACTATGGCTACACCTTC

v_call: TRBV14
j_call: TRBJ1-1
d_call: -
clone_size: once
cdr3_aa: CASSQGWQGTEAFF
cdr3_nt: TGTGCCAGCAGCCAGGGTTGGCAGGGTACTGAAGCTTTCTTT

v_call: TRBV4-1
j_call: TRBJ2-7
d_call: TRBD2
clone_size: -
cdr3_aa: CASSPLGLGEQYF
cdr3_nt: TGCGCCAGCAGCCCCCTAGGACTAGGCGAGCAGTACTTC

v_call: TRBV9
j_call: TRBJ1-1
d_call: -
clone_size: -
cdr3_aa: CASSVGNRPAPNTEAFF
cdr3_nt: TGTGCCAGCAGCGTAGGTAACAGGCCGGCGCCGAACACTGAAGCTTTCTTT

v_call: TRBV11-3
j_call: TRBJ2-5
d_call: -
clone_size: -
cdr3_aa: CASSLDNYQETQYF
cdr3_nt: TGTGCCAGCAGCTTAGACAACTACCAAGAGACCCAGTACTTC

v_call: TRBV29-1
j_call: TRBJ2-3
d_call: TRBD2
clone_size: once
cdr3_aa: CSVGLRLATDTQYF
cdr3_nt: TGCAGCGTAGGTCTTAGACTAGCTACAGATACGCAGTATTTT